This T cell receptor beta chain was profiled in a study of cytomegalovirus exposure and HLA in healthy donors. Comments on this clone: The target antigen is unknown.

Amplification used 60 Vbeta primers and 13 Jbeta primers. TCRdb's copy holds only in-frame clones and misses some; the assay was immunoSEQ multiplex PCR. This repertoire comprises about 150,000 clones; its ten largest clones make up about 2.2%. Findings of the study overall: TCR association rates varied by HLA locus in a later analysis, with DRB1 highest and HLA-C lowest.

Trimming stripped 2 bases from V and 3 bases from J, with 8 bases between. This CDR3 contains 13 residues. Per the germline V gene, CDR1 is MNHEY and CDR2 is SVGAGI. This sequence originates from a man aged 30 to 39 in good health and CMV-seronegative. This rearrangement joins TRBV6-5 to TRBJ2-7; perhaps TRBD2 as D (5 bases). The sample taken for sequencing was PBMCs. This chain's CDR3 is CASSYSGYYEQYF. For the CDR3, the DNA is TGTGCCAGCAGTTACAGCGGATACTACGAGCAGTACTTC.